A single sample is the source of the 16 T cell receptor beta chains below, sequenced in a study of cytomegalovirus exposure and HLA in healthy donors. The PCR employed 60 Vbeta primers together with 13 Jbeta primers. Sequencing was performed with immunoSEQ multiplex PCR; in TCRdb, only in-frame clones are kept and a portion is missing. Of roughly 120,000 clones listed, 8% to 10% were seen once; the top ten hold less than 4%. Specimen: PBMCs. These receptor sequences come from a man aged 25 to 40 in good health and CMV-seronegative.

This clone was counted a few times. The chain joins TRBV5-1 to TRBJ2-4, with D possibly TRBD1 on 5 matching bases. Germline CDR1 reads SGHRS; CDR2 reads YFSETQ. The germline V and J ends were trimmed by 1 base and 6 bases, with 8 bases remaining between them. CDR3 length equals 13 residues. This CDR3 is CASSLTDRNIQYF. CDR3 coding DNA: TGCGCCAGCAGCTTGACCGACAGAAACATTCAGTACTTC.

This clone has just a few counts. The chain employs TRBV27 and TRBJ1-1; unclear D gene. With 6 bases removed from V and 6 bases from J, the gap between germline ends came to 14 bases. This CDR3 has 13 residues. Germline loops: CDR1 MNHEY, CDR2 SMNVEV (reference sequence). The CDR3 region has the DNA TGTGCCAGCAGCCCTAGAAGGCAAGCTGAAGCTTTCTTT. It yields the protein CASSPRRQAEAFF.

This chain joins TRBV19 and TRBJ2-7, with 12 bases aligning to TRBD1. The CDR3 length is 14 residues. The J segment lost 6 bases and the V segment lost 1 base, leaving 1 base of the junction unmatched. CDR1 LNHDA and CDR2 SQIVND come from the germline V gene (reference sequence). The CDR3 protein is CASSIVGQGAEQYF. The CDR3 nucleotides are TGTGCCAGTAGTATAGTGGGACAGGGGGCCGAGCAGTACTTC.

This clone has ten or more counts. V and J are TRBV29-1 and TRBJ1-2; D is ambiguous. This CDR3 is built from 14 residues. With 4 bases removed from V and 7 bases from J, the gap between germline ends came to 19 bases. Germline V gene sequence: CDR1 SQVTM, CDR2 ANQGSEA. CDR3 region: CSVVSGQDILGYTF. Here the CDR3 DNA reads TGCAGCGTTGTAAGTGGGCAAGACATTCTTGGCTACACCTTC.

The V and J genes are TRBV30 and TRBJ1-2, with TRBD1 matching over 8 bases. Germline values: CDR1 GTSNPN, CDR2 SVGIG (reference sequence). After removal of 6 bases from V and 4 bases from J, the junction contained 10 bases not matched to a gene. This CDR3 has 14 residues. CDR3 region: CACITGTGFYGYTF. DNA for the CDR3: TGTGCCTGCATAACCGGGACAGGCTTCTATGGCTACACCTTC.

This sequence joins TRBV30 and TRBJ2-2, with TRBD2 identical over 16 bases. Germline CDR1 is GTSNPN and CDR2 is SVGIG (reference sequence). The CDR3 loop spans 16 amino acids. V was pared by 2 bases and J by 6 bases, with 3 bases of the junction left unmatched. The CDR3 DNA follows: TGTGCCTGGAGTCTGGGACTAGCGGGAGGGGCCGGGGAGCTGTTTTTT. Protein product: CAWSLGLAGGAGELFF.

This chain connects TRBV5-6 to TRBJ2-7; D is possibly TRBD1 (6 bases). V dropped 4 bases and J dropped 3 bases, with 14 bases sitting between them. Germline CDR1 SGHDT, CDR2 YYEEEE. This CDR3 is built from 14 residues. As DNA, the CDR3 is TGTGCCAGCAGCGATAGGCAGGGGTTCTACGAGCAGTACTTC. Amino acid sequence: CASSDRQGFYEQYF.

This clone was counted a few times. This chain joins TRBV9 and TRBJ1-6; D is unclear. CDR1 is SGDLS, CDR2 YYNGEE, per germline. V gave up 4 bases and J gave up 8 bases, with 13 bases separating them. The CDR3 totals 14 residues. For the CDR3, the DNA is TGTGCCAGCAGCTCGAACGGGGTTGATTCACCCCTCCACTTT. Amino acids: CASSSNGVDSPLHF.

This chain links TRBV4-1 with TRBJ1-1; perhaps TRBD1 as D (5 bases). The CDR3 covers 16 residues. CDR1 is MGHRA and CDR2 is YSYEKL in the germline V gene. V lost 0 bases, J lost 2 bases, and 13 bases lay in between. As DNA, the CDR3 is TGCGCCAGCAGCCAAGATGAGGCAGGGCCAAACACTGAAGCTTTCTTT. Its protein product is CASSQDEAGPNTEAFF.

This clone occurred a few times. V gene TRBV12-5 combines with J gene TRBJ2-5; 9 bases map to TRBD1. V lost 4 bases and J lost 4; bases outside the gene matches: 7. The CDR3 loop spans 15 amino acids. Germline CDR1 LGHNT, CDR2 FRNRAP. DNA of the CDR3: TGTGCTAGTGGTTGGGGACAGGGTCATGTAGAGACCCAGTACTTC. Translation: CASGWGQGHVETQYF. Together with reference TRBV12-5 and TRBJ2-5, the CDR3 gives the full variable domain: DARVTQTPRHKVTEMGQEVTMRCQPILGHNTVFWYRQTMMQGLELLAYFRNRAPLDDSGMPKDRFSAEMPDATLATLKIQPSEPRDSAVYFCASGWGQGHVETQYFGPGTRLLVL.

V gene TRBV28 combines with J gene TRBJ2-7; no clear D gene. From germline, CDR1 is MDHEN and CDR2 SYDVKM. Between the trimmed V and J ends, which lost 7 bases and 3 bases, there was a span of 7 bases. This CDR3 has 11 amino acids. CDR3 sequence: CASTSNYEQYF. CDR3 nucleotide sequence: TGTGCCAGCACGAGTAACTACGAGCAGTACTTC.

This clone was detected a few times. The V call is TRBV9, the J call TRBJ1-1; perhaps TRBD1 as D (6 bases). This CDR3 spans 14 amino acids. Germline CDR1 and CDR2: SGDLS and YYNGEE. V lost 0 bases to trimming and J lost 6 bases, with 12 bases between them. The CDR3 is CASSVGGRGAEAFF. CDR3 DNA: TGTGCCAGCAGCGTAGGAGGCAGGGGTGCTGAAGCTTTCTTT.

The gene calls are TRBV25-1 and TRBJ2-2; TRBD1 is a possible D gene (6 bases). Germline values: CDR1 MGHDK, CDR2 SYGVNS. Trimming removed 4 bases at V and 5 bases at J, with 14 bases between. The CDR3 has 15 amino acids. In nucleotides, the CDR3 is TGTGCCAGCAGTGGAGTCTCCAGGGGTACCGGGGAGCTGTTTTTT. This encodes CASSGVSRGTGELFF.

This clone was observed a few times. The V gene is TRBV4-1, the J gene TRBJ2-7, with 7 bases matching TRBD2. The CDR3 extends over 15 amino acids. The ends lost 4 bases at V and 7 bases at J; junction bases unmatched: 13. Germline assignment: CDR1 MGHRA and CDR2 YSYEKL. The CDR3 nucleotides are TGCGCCAGCAGCCGTAACCCGGGGGGAATGGAAGAGCAGTACTTC. Its translation: CASSRNPGGMEEQYF.

The V gene is TRBV5-8, the J gene TRBJ2-7, with 12 bases that match TRBD1. The V gene's germline CDR1 is SGHTS and CDR2 YDEGEE. The V gene end was trimmed by 3 bases and the J gene end by 6 bases; junction bases not matched to a gene: 7. The CDR3 loop spans 15 amino acids. The CDR3 protein is CASSYGTGGPIEQYF. The CDR3, as DNA: TGTGCCAGCAGCTACGGGACAGGGGGCCCGATCGAGCAGTACTTC.

V gene TRBV9 combines with J gene TRBJ2-2, with 8 bases fitting TRBD1. The ends lost 4 bases at V and 3 bases at J; junction bases unmatched: 8. The V gene's germline CDR1 is SGDLS and CDR2 YYNGEE. The CDR3 sequence is 16 residues long. CDR3 amino acids: CASSITPQGDTGELFF. The CDR3 nucleotides are TGTGCCAGCAGCATTACTCCACAGGGGGACACCGGGGAGCTGTTTTTT.